These 19 T cell receptor gamma chains were all obtained from the same sample, sequenced in a study of intestinal T cells in coeliac disease. TRG repertoires were amplified with LymphoTrack primers from approximately 200 ng of biopsy DNA. TCRdb re-called the multiplex PCR reads via CATT. This table holds about 730 gamma-chain clones, around 48% found once. Each case's genomic DNA was extracted from ten roughly 5-µm formalin-fixed paraffin-embedded scrolls. Sequencing was carried out using a duodenal biopsy. These receptors all come from a human donor with celiac disease.

This sequence joins TRGV11 and TRGJ1 or TRGJ2. TRGV11 is recorded as an ORF, its role being uncertain. J lost 8 bases, V lost 5 bases, and 9 bases had no gene match. The CDR3 has 13 residues. The CDR3 DNA sequence: TGTGCCTGCTGGATTAAGGCACCCCATAAGAAACTCTTT. Translation gives CACWIKAPHKKLF.

By its share, this clone is hyperexpanded. The genes are TRGV10 and TRGJ1 or TRGJ2. TRGV10 is sorted into the ORF group, with uncertain function. CDR3 length: 14 amino acids. Germline trimming cut 8 bases from V and 2 bases from J; bases unmatched to any gene: 10. CDR3 sequence reads: CAAWDKSYYYKKLF. For the CDR3, the DNA is TGTGCTGCGTGGGATAAATCCTATTATTATAAGAAACTCTTT.

The V and J genes are TRGV3 and TRGJ1 or TRGJ2. The CDR3 totals 14 residues. Germline CDR1 and CDR2: VTNTFY and YDVSTARD (reference sequence). Germline trimming cut 12 bases from V and 0 bases from J; bases unmatched to any gene: 14. CDR3: CADLGPRNYYKKLF. The DNA of the CDR3 is TGTGCCGACCTGGGACCGAGGAATTATTATAAGAAACTCTTT.

This clone ranks as large. The gene calls are TRGV10 and TRGJP1. TRGV10 is annotated as an ORF whose role is uncertain. The CDR3 has 15 residues. V shed 8 bases, J shed 0 bases, and the junction held 7 bases outside the gene matches. The CDR3 here is CAAWAYYTTGWFKIF. DNA of the CDR3: TGTGCTGCGTGGGCATACTATACCACTGGTTGGTTCAAGATATTT.

V gene TRGV10 combines with J gene TRGJ1 or TRGJ2. TRGV10 has ORF status, its function being uncertain. The junction had 12 bases not matched to a gene; V was cut back by 8 bases and J by 4 bases. This CDR3 region has 14 residues. The CDR3 DNA follows: TGTGCTGCGTGGCAAAACCTAGAATATTATAAGAAACTCTTT. It codes for CAAWQNLEYYKKLF.

The count of this clone is one. The chain combines TRGV11 with TRGJP2. TRGV11 is identified as an open reading frame with a role that is uncertain. The CDR3 has 14 amino acids. Germline trimming cut 11 bases from V and 12 bases from J; bases unmatched to any gene: 18. The CDR3 nucleotides read TGTGCCTGCTTTCGGGGGGGAGGGTTTGGGATCAAGACGTTT. Translating gives CACFRGGGFGIKTF.

This chain uses TRGV2 with TRGJ1 or TRGJ2. V trimming: 10 bases; J trimming: 0 bases; junction bases outside the gene matches: 15. The CDR3 spans 15 residues. The germline V gene has CDR1 EGSNGY and CDR2 YDSYNSKV. The CDR3 spells CATGTWTANYYKKLF. In DNA, the CDR3 is TGTGCCACTGGGACGTGGACCGCGAATTATTATAAGAAACTCTTT.

This clone occurred a few times. CDR3 loop: CATWDRLVVCWFKIF. CDR3 DNA sequence: TGTGCCACCTGGGATCGTCTCGTCGTTTGTTGGTTCAAGATATTT. The rearrangement joins TRGV8 to TRGJP1. After removal of 3 bases from V and 9 bases from J, the junction contained 13 bases not matched to a gene. CDR1 is VENAVY and CDR2 is YDSYNSRV in the germline V gene. This CDR3 has 15 amino acids.

By its share, this clone is large. The chain employs TRGV3 and TRGJP2. The CDR3 has 15 residues. In germline, CDR1 is VTNTFY, CDR2 YDVSTARD (reference sequence). The V and J ends lost 0 bases and 7 bases, in that order; junction bases with no gene match: 8. CDR3 nucleotide sequence: TGTGCCACCTGGGACAGGCGGGGTTCTGATTGGATCAAGACGTTT. Amino acid sequence: CATWDRRGSDWIKTF.

This rearrangement joins TRGV2 to TRGJP1. The CDR3 has 12 residues. Germline V gene data show CDR1 as EGSNGY and CDR2 as YDSYNSKV. CDR3 nucleotides: TGTGCACCTGGGACGGGCGGTTGGTTCAAGATATTT. It encodes CAPGTGGWFKIF.

The chain carries TRGV11 and TRGJ1 or TRGJ2. TRGV11 is annotated as an ORF whose role is uncertain. CDR3 length equals 16 residues. J was trimmed by 9 bases and V by 7 bases; bases with no gene match: 21. The CDR3 DNA sequence: TGTGCCTGCTGGATAACCCCTTTCCCTTTTATTACTAAGAAACTCTTT. Translation gives CACWITPFPFITKKLF.

CDR3 region: CAAWIGRGNYYKKLF. CDR3 nucleotides: TGTGCTGCGTGGATTGGCCGGGGGAATTATTATAAGAAACTCTTT. This chain joins TRGV10 and TRGJ1 or TRGJ2. TRGV10 falls under the ORF class, with uncertain function. This CDR3 has 15 amino acids. V shed 8 bases, J shed 0 bases, and the junction held 11 bases outside the gene matches.

The chain links TRGV4 to TRGJ1 or TRGJ2. The CDR3 is 16 amino acids. The germline gives CDR1 EGSTGY, CDR2 YDSYTSSV. The trim removed 6 bases at V and 0 bases at J, leaving 14 bases unmatched. The DNA for the CDR3 is TGTGCCACCTGGAGTGGCCGTTTAGAGAATTATTATAAGAAACTCTTT. Amino acid sequence: CATWSGRLENYYKKLF.

For the CDR3, the DNA is TGTGCCTTGTGGGAGGTGCAGTTGGGGGGGGGTTGGTTCAAGATATTT. It codes for CALWEVQLGGGWFKIF. The rearrangement joins TRGV9 to TRGJP1. After removal of 0 bases from V and 8 bases from J, the junction contained 12 bases not matched to a gene. The CDR3 runs to 16 residues. CDR1 and CDR2 (germline): GITISATS, ISYDGTV (reference sequence).

The CDR3 region is CAAPGFYYSSSNYYKKLF. For the CDR3, the DNA is TGTGCTGCGCCAGGTTTCTATTACTCCTCCTCAAATTATTATAAGAAACTCTTT. The genes are TRGV10 and TRGJ1 or TRGJ2. TRGV10 is reported as an ORF; its role is uncertain. This CDR3 contains 18 residues. The V gene end was trimmed by 11 bases and the J gene end by 1 base; junction bases not matched to a gene: 24.

This chain joins TRGV4 and TRGJ1 or TRGJ2. Germline values: CDR1 EGSTGY, CDR2 YDSYTSSV. Trimming took 0 bases from V and 2 from J; bases not matched to a gene: 10. The CDR3 contains 16 residues. The chain's CDR3 is CATWDGPFRDYYKKLF. The CDR3 DNA sequence: TGTGCCACCTGGGATGGGCCGTTTAGAGATTATTATAAGAAACTCTTT.

In the case of this clone: One end of the junction is discordant with germline, which a read error may explain. This rearrangement joins TRGV2 to TRGJP2. The CDR3 contains 16 residues. The V gene's germline CDR1 is EGSNGY and CDR2 YDSYNSKV. As DNA, the CDR3 is TGTGCCACCTGGACGGGGATGAGTAGTAGTGATTGGGTCAAGACGTTT. It encodes CATWTGMSSSDWVKTF.

This clone is deemed large. The same CDR3 can be traced to other DNA sequences in this sample. The J gene is TRGJ1 or TRGJ2, the V gene TRGV9. The germline V gene encodes CDR1 GITISATS and CDR2 ISYDGTV (reference sequence). CDR3 length: 11 amino acids. V lost 9 bases, J lost 3 bases, and 5 bases stayed unmatched. CDR3 in amino acids: CALGFYYKKLF. The DNA of the CDR3 is TGTGCCTTGGGATTTTATTATAAGAAACTCTTT.

The V call is TRGV3, the J call TRGJ1 or TRGJ2. Germline CDR1 VTNTFY, CDR2 YDVSTARD (reference sequence). J gave up 3 bases and V 1 base, and 9 bases lay outside the gene matches. The CDR3 runs to 15 residues. Written as DNA, the CDR3 is TGTGCCACCTGGGACAGCAACACAGTTTATTATAAGAAACTCTTT. It yields the protein CATWDSNTVYYKKLF.